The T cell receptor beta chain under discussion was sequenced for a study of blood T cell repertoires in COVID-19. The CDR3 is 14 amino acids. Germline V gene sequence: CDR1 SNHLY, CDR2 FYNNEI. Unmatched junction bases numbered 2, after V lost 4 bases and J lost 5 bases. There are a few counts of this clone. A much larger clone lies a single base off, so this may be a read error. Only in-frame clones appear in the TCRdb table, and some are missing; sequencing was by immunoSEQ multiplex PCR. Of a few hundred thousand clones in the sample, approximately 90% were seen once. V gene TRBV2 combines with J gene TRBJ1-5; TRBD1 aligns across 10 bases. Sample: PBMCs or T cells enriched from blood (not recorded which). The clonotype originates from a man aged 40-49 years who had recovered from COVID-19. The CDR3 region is CASSGDRGYQPQHF. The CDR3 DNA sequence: TGTGCCAGCAGTGGGGACAGGGGATATCAGCCCCAGCATTTT.